Presented here are 11 T cell receptor beta chains from one specimen sequenced in a study of siplizumab effects on memory and regulatory T cells. Assay used: immunoSEQ multiplex PCR; TCRdb lists only in-frame clones, some missing. Altogether approximately 82,000 clones are present, approximately 86% being singletons, with the ten largest covering more than 1.5%. What was sequenced was Tregs sorted from blood. These TCRs come from a human donor in good health.

The chain carries TRBV6-5 and TRBJ2-5, with 8 positions matching TRBD1. Germline CDR1 is MNHEY and CDR2 is SVGAGI. V shed 8 bases, J shed 2 bases, and the junction held 10 bases outside the gene matches. This CDR3 is built from 15 residues. The CDR3 is CASPASQGAQETQYF. In DNA form, the CDR3 reads TGTGCCAGCCCCGCTTCCCAGGGGGCGCAAGAGACCCAGTACTTC.

CDR3 nucleotides: TGTGCCAGCAGCTTAACAGGGATCGACTACGAGCAGTACTTC. The encoded protein is CASSLTGIDYEQYF. V is TRBV13 and J is TRBJ2-7, with a weak D call TRBD1 (6 bases). Trimming shortened V by 2 bases and J by 3 bases, and 11 bases separated the two germline ends. Germline assignment: CDR1 PRHDT and CDR2 FYEKMQ (reference sequence). The CDR3 runs to 14 residues.

The chain uses TRBV14 and TRBJ1-2; D is ambiguous. Trimming shortened V by 4 bases and J by 7 bases, and 13 bases separated the two germline ends. CDR1 is SGHDN and CDR2 is FVKESK in the germline V gene. This CDR3 has 13 residues. The CDR3 nucleotides are TGTGCCAGCAGCCCCGGGCTCGGTTTTGGCTACACCTTC. Its translation is CASSPGLGFGYTF.

The rearrangement uses TRBV15 and TRBJ2-7, with 8 bases that match TRBD2. Germline V gene sequence: CDR1 LNHNV, CDR2 YYDKDF (reference sequence). The J segment lost 2 bases and the V segment lost 4 bases, leaving 4 bases of the junction unmatched. The CDR3 spans 14 residues. The CDR3 nucleotides read TGTGCCACCAGCACGGAGCGGGGGACCTACGAGCAGTACTTC. Its translation: CATSTERGTYEQYF.

The genes are TRBV11-2 and TRBJ2-5; perhaps TRBD2 as D (5 bases). Germline loops: CDR1 SGHAT, CDR2 FQNNGV. V was cut by 2 bases and J by 5 bases, with 18 bases left in between. This CDR3 is 16 amino acids long. CDR3 loop: CASSLKGLASWETQYF. CDR3 in DNA: TGTGCCAGCAGCTTAAAAGGGCTAGCTTCATGGGAGACCCAGTACTTC.

The chain joins TRBV29-1 to TRBJ2-3; D is possibly TRBD1 (5 bases). Between the trimmed V and J ends, which lost 3 bases and 0 bases, there was a span of 10 bases. The CDR3 is made up of 14 amino acids. The germline gives CDR1 SQVTM, CDR2 ANQGSEA. CDR3 nucleotides: TGCAGCGTTGACCCCAGGGTCAGCACAGATACGCAGTATTTT. Encoded protein: CSVDPRVSTDTQYF.

The rearrangement uses TRBV7-9 and TRBJ1-2, with TRBD1 as a possible D gene (5 bases). In germline, CDR1 is SEHNR, CDR2 FQNEAQ (reference sequence). V shed 5 bases and J shed 1 base, with 17 bases lying between them. The CDR3 covers 16 residues. This chain's CDR3 is CASSPKSGIHNYGYTF. CDR3 DNA sequence: TGTGCCAGCAGCCCGAAGTCAGGGATACATAACTATGGCTACACCTTC.

V usage is TRBV5-1 and J usage is TRBJ1-4; D remains unclear. The V and J ends lost 0 bases and 4 bases respectively, with 7 bases between them. The CDR3 is 14 amino acids. Per the germline V gene, CDR1 is SGHRS and CDR2 is YFSETQ. CDR3 in amino acids: CASSLGRFNEKLFF. The CDR3 region has the DNA TGCGCCAGCAGCTTGGGACGATTTAATGAAAAACTGTTTTTT.

The V call is TRBV6-6, the J call TRBJ2-5, with 12 bases identical to TRBD1. There are 16 residues in the CDR3. V trimming: 8 bases; J trimming: 4 bases; junction bases outside the gene matches: 11. The germline gives CDR1 MNHNY, CDR2 SVGAGI (reference sequence). CDR3 nucleotides: TGTGCCAGCGGTCGTTCTCGGGACAGGGGGCGAGAGACCCAGTACTTC. Amino acids: CASGRSRDRGRETQYF.

The V call is TRBV4-1, the J call TRBJ1-3, with 11 bases identical to TRBD1. The germline V gene has CDR1 MGHRA and CDR2 YSYEKL. V gave up 9 bases and J gave up 6 bases; unmatched junction bases: 10. This CDR3 is 15 amino acids long. Here the CDR3 DNA reads TGCGCCAGTAGCGGCGGGACAGGGGGAAAAAACACCATATATTTT. Encoded protein: CASSGGTGGKNTIYF.

The chain carries TRBV5-1 and TRBJ2-2; the D gene is possibly TRBD1 (6 bases). Looked up from germline, CDR1 is SGHRS and CDR2 is YFSETQ. V lost 4 bases and J lost 4, with 14 bases in between. The CDR3 has 15 amino acids. The CDR3 region is CASSMQATGTGELFF. The CDR3 coding sequence is TGCGCCAGCAGCATGCAAGCGACAGGCACCGGGGAGCTGTTTTTT.